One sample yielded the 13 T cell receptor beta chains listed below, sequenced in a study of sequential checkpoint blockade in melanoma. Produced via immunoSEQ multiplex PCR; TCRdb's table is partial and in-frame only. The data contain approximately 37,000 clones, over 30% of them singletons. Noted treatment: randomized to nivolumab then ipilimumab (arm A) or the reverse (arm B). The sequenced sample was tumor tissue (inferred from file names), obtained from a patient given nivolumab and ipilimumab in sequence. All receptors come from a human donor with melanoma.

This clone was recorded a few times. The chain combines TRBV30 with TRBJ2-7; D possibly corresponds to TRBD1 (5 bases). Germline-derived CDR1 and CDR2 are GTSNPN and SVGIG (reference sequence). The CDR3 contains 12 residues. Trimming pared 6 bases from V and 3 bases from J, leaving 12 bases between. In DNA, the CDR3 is TGTGCCTGCTCGACAGAATTCTACGAGCAGTACTTC. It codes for CACSTEFYEQYF.

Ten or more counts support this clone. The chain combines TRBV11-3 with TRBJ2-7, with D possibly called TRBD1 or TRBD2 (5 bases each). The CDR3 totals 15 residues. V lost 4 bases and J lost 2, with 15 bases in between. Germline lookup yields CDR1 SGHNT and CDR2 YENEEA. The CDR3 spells CASSSKRDLAYEQYF. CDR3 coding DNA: TGTGCCAGCAGCTCTAAAAGGGACCTAGCCTACGAGCAGTACTTC. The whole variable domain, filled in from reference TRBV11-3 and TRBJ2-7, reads EAGVVQSPRYKIIEKKQPVAFWCNPISGHNTLYWYLQNLGQGPELLIRYENEEAVDDSQLPKDRFSAERLKGVDSTLKIQPAELGDSAVYLCASSSKRDLAYEQYFGPGTRLTVT.

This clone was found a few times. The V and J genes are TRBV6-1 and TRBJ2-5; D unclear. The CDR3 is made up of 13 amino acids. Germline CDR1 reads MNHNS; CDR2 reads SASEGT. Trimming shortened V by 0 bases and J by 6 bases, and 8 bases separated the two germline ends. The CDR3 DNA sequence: TGTGCCAGCAGTGAAGCGCCCGGACAGACCCAGTACTTC. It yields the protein CASSEAPGQTQYF.

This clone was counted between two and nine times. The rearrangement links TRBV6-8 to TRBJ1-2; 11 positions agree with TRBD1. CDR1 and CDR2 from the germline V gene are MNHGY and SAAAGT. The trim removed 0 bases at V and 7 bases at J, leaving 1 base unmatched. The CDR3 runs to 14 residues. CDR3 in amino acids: CASSYSGQGAGYTF. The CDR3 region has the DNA TGTGCCAGCAGTTACTCCGGACAGGGGGCTGGCTACACCTTC.

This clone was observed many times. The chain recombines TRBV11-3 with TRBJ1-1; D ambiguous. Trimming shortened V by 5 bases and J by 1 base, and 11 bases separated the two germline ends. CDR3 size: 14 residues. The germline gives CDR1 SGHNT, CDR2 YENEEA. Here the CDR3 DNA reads TGTGCCAGCAGCCCTACCCTCCCGAACACTGAAGCTTTCTTT. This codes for CASSPTLPNTEAFF.

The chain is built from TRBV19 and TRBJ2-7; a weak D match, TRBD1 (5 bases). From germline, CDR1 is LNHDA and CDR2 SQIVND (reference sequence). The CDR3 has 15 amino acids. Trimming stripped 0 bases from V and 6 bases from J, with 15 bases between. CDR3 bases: TGTGCCAGTAGTATAGATCCCGGCGATGGGGCCGAGCAGTACTTC. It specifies CASSIDPGDGAEQYF.

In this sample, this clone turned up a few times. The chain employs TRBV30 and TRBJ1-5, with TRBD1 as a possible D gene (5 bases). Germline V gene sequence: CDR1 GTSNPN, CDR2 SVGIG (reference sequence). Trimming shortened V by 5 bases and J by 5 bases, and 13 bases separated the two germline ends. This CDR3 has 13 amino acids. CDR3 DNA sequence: TGTGCCTGGGCAAAGGGGAGGGATCAGCCCCAGCATTTT. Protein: CAWAKGRDQPQHF.

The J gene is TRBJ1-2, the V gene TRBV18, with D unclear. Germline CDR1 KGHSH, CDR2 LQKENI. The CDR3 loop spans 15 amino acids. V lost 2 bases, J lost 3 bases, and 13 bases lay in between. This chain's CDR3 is CASSPEGRTDYGYTF. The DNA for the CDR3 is TGTGCCAGCTCACCAGAAGGTAGGACGGACTATGGCTACACCTTC.

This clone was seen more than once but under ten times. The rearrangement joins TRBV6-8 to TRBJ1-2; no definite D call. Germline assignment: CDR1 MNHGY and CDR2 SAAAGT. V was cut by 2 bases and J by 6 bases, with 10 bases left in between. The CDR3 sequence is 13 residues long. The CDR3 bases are TGTGCCAGCAGTTACGGAGGGTCTGATGGCTACACCTTC. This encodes CASSYGGSDGYTF.

CDR3: CASSTTGGNTDTQYF. As DNA, the CDR3 is TGCGCCAGCAGTACAACGGGGGGAAACACAGATACGCAGTATTTT. V usage is TRBV5-1 and J usage is TRBJ2-3; TRBD2 matches 7 bases. Trimming removed 5 bases from V and 2 bases from J; junction bases left unmatched: 8. This CDR3 has 15 amino acids. The germline V gene has CDR1 SGHRS and CDR2 YFSETQ.

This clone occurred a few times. The CDR3 here is CASSAHTLGSGTGELFF. For the CDR3, the DNA is TGTGCCAGCAGCGCTCATACTTTGGGATCGGGAACCGGGGAGCTGTTTTTT. The rearrangement joins TRBV9 to TRBJ2-2; tentatively, D is TRBD2 (5 bases). The CDR3 length is 17 residues. The germline CDR1 and CDR2 sequences are SGDLS and YYNGEE. Trimming stripped 3 bases from V and 5 bases from J, with 20 bases between.

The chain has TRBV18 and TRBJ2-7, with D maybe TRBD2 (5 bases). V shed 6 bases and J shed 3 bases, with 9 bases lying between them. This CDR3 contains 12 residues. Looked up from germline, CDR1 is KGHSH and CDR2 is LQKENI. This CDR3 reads CASSPGVYEQYF. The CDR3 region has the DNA TGTGCCAGCTCCCCCGGGGTCTACGAGCAGTACTTC.

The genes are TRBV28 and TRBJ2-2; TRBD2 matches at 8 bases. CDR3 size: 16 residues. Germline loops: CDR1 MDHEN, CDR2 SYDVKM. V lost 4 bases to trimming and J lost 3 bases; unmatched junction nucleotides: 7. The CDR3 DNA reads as TGTGCCAGCAGTTGGCTGACTAGCGCCGACACCGGGGAGCTGTTTTTT. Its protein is CASSWLTSADTGELFF.